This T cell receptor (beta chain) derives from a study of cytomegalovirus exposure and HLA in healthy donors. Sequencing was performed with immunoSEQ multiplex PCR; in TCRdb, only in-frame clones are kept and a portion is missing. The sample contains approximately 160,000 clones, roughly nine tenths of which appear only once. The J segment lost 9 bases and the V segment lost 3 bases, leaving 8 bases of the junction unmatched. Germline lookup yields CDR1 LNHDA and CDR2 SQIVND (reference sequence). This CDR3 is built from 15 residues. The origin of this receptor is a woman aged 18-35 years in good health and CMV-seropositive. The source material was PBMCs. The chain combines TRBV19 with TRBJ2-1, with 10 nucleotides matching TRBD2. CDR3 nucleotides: TGTGCCAGTAGTATGGCTAGCGGGAGCTGGGGTGAGCAGTTCTTC. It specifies CASSMASGSWGEQFF.